This T cell receptor (beta chain) appears in the sequencing data of a study of T and B cells in COVID-19 patients. Across the study: Recovered patients mostly had mild to moderate COVID-19 managed as outpatients.

Multiplex PCR with BIOMED2 TRB-A/B primer pools amplified TRB rearrangements. TCRdb re-derived calls from the multiplex PCR reads in MiXCR, one entry per CDR3 protein. The table lists around 8,000 distinct CDR3 sequences, roughly 25% of them singletons. The CDR3 spans 15 residues. CDR1 LNHNV and CDR2 YYDKDF come from the germline V gene (reference sequence). The germline V and J ends were trimmed by 2 bases and 10 bases, with 15 bases remaining between them. Blood genomic DNA input for TRB amplification was roughly 250-500 ng. This receptor was identified in a human donor with active COVID-19. The chain has TRBV15 and TRBJ1-6; a possible D gene is TRBD1 (5 bases). The material sequenced was blood. The CDR3 region is CATSRRTSWDSPLHF. For the CDR3, the DNA is TGTGCCACCAGCAGAAGGACCTCCTGGGACTCACCCCTCCACTTT.